A selection of T cell receptor beta chains follows, all from one sample in a study of spatial heterogeneity in lung cancer. TCRdb reanalysed the 5' RACE reads using MiXCR and keeps one entry per CDR3 protein. The sample lists approximately 21,000 distinct CDR3 sequences; less than 3.5% were seen once. The sequences come from PBMCs, collected at surgery. The receptors come from a female donor with early-stage non-small cell lung cancer. Both conserved end residues are part of each CDR3. A D gene is named only where the DNA matches it firmly. The size field is filled for only some rows; it gives once, few, many or a size class.

>TRBD1|few|TRBJ2-1|TRBV5-4
TGTGCCAGCAGCGCGCCGGGACAGGGAACCGGGAATGAGCAGTTCTTC
CASSAPGQGTGNEQFF
>TRBD2|NA|TRBJ2-7|TRBV7-4
TGTGCCAGCAGAACTAGATTCGGGACTAGCGGGTCCTACGAGCAGTACTTC
CASRTRFGTSGSYEQYF
>NA|many|TRBJ2-1|TRBV6-2/TRBV6-3
TGTGCCAGCAGTTACGCTCTTTCCCTCTACAATGAGCAGTTCTTC
CASSYALSLYNEQFF
>NA|many|TRBJ2-7|TRBV7-9
TGTGCCAGCAGCTTTGGAGGGTTCTACGAGCAGTACTTC
CASSFGGFYEQYF
>NA|many|TRBJ2-1|TRBV23-1
TGCGCCAGCAGTCCCCTTTCAGCGGACAATGAGCAGTTCTTC
CASSPLSADNEQFF
>TRBD2|many|TRBJ2-1|TRBV5-1
TGCGCCAGCAGCTTGGAAGGGACTAGTAGGTACAATGAGCAGTTCTTC
CASSLEGTSRYNEQFF
>TRBD1|many|TRBJ1-6|TRBV20-1
TGCAGTGCTCGTCCGAGACAGGGGGCGCCGAATTCACCCCTCCACTTT
CSARPRQGAPNSPLHF
>TRBD2|medium-sized|TRBJ2-1|TRBV6-2/TRBV6-3
TGTGCCAGCAGTCTTCGACTAGCGGGAGTAGACAATGAGCAGTTCTTC
CASSLRLAGVDNEQFF
>NA|many|TRBJ1-6|TRBV10-3
TGTGCCTCAAAGGGGGGAAAGGATTCACCCCTCCACTTT
CASKGGKDSPLHF
>TRBD2|NA|TRBJ2-7|TRBV5-1
TGCGCCAGCAGCCCCGGGACTAGCAGCTACGAGCAGTACTTC
CASSPGTSSYEQYF
>TRBD1|medium-sized|TRBJ2-7|TRBV18
TGTGCCAGCTCACCGTCCGGGACAGGGGGTAACGAGCAGTACTTC
CASSPSGTGGNEQYF
>TRBD2|NA|TRBJ2-2|TRBV20-1
TGCAGTGCTAGACGACTAGCCCCCGGCACCGGGGAGCTGTTTTTT
CSARRLAPGTGELFF
>NA|few|TRBJ2-3|TRBV5-1
TGCGCCAGCAGCTTAGGTTTTTTGGATGATACGCAGTATTTT
CASSLGFLDDTQYF
>NA|NA|TRBJ2-2|TRBV6-5
TGTGCCAGCAGTTACTCGTCCGGAACCGGGGAGCTGTTTTTT
CASSYSSGTGELFF
>NA|few|TRBJ2-1|TRBV7-9
TGTGCCAGCAGCATTCGCGGGTTGGGATCCTACAATGAGCAGTTCTTC
CASSIRGLGSYNEQFF
>TRBD2|many|TRBJ2-7|TRBV6-5
TGTGCCAGCAGAGCTAGCGGATCCTACGAGCAGTACTTC
CASRASGSYEQYF
>NA|many|TRBJ2-1|TRBV20-1
TGCAGTGCCTTGGGGCCAATAGATATAAACAATGAGCAGTTCTTC
CSALGPIDINNEQFF
>TRBD2|many|TRBJ2-3|TRBV15
TGTGCCACCACTGGACTAGCGGGAGGACCTAGCACAGATACGCAGTATTTT
CATTGLAGGPSTDTQYF
>TRBD1|many|TRBJ1-1|TRBV7-9
TGTGCCAGCAGCGACAGGGTTGACACTGAAGCTTTCTTT
CASSDRVDTEAFF
>TRBD2|many|TRBJ2-4|TRBV5-1
TGCGCCAGCAGCTTGTCCGTAGGGACTAGCATGCCCAAAAACATTCAGTACTTC
CASSLSVGTSMPKNIQYF
>NA|few|TRBJ2-1|TRBV7-9
TGTGCCAGCAGCCGAAGGCCACGGGATGAGCAGTTCTTC
CASSRRPRDEQFF
>TRBD1|many|TRBJ2-5|TRBV7-6
TGTGCCAGCAGCTTGGACAGGGGGCCGGAGACCCAGTACTTC
CASSLDRGPETQYF
>NA|many|TRBJ2-1|TRBV12-3/TRBV12-4
TGTGCCAGCAGTTTAAGGGCATCTTTGATCAATGAGCAGTTCTTC
CASSLRASLINEQFF
>TRBD1|many|TRBJ2-7|TRBV28
TGTGCCAGCAGTTTCGGGACAGGCCCCTACGAGCAGTACTTC
CASSFGTGPYEQYF
>NA|many|TRBJ1-1|TRBV27
TGTGCCAGCCGACGGACAGTCATGAACACTGAAGCTTTCTTT
CASRRTVMNTEAFF
>NA|many|TRBJ2-5|TRBV11-2
TGTGCCAGCAGCTTAGCGGAGACCCAGTACTTC
CASSLAETQYF
>TRBD2|many|TRBJ2-3|TRBV29-1
TGCAGCGTTGGGGTTCTAGCGGGGCAGTATTTT
CSVGVLAGQYF